What follows is one TCR beta chain and its context. The CDR3 has 14 amino acids. CDR1 is MNHEY and CDR2 is SVGAGI in the germline V gene. V was clipped by 10 bases and J by 6 bases, with 20 bases between them. This specimen belongs to a study of blood T cell repertoires in COVID-19. Overall study context: T cells, B-cell-depleted T cells, or PBMCs supplied cDNA or gDNA.

Data came from immunoSEQ multiplex PCR; TCRdb stores just in-frame clones and leaves some out. The table shows approximately 12,000 clones, with 83% occurring only once. J is TRBJ2-3 and V is TRBV6-5; D is possibly TRBD2 (8 bases). Specimen: peripheral blood. The clonotype originates from a man aged 35 to 55 with active or convalescent COVID-19. The CDR3 reads CATHGRDSFDTQYF. CDR3 in DNA: TGTGCCACCCACGGGAGGGACAGTTTCGATACGCAGTATTTT.